The 21 T cell receptor beta chains below were found in one sample sequenced in a study of T cells in Graves' hyperthyroidism and ophthalmopathy. The source material, RNA transcripts, was used to amplify TCR beta CDR3 regions. First-round RT-PCR with HTBI primers amplified the TCR CDR3 region. TCRdb re-analysed the multiplex PCR reads in MiXCR, keeping a single row per CDR3 protein. The data show roughly 700,000 distinct CDR3 sequences, about 18% seen once. The sample comprised blood. All receptors derive from a man aged 45-60 years with Graves' hyperthyroidism.

This clonotype was picked up many times. The chain recombines TRBV28 with TRBJ1-4; D is unresolved. Germline V gene sequence: CDR1 MDHEN, CDR2 SYDVKM. V lost 3 bases to trimming and J lost 3 bases, with 11 bases between them. This CDR3 contains 15 residues. The CDR3 reads CASSLVGAANEKLFF. CDR3 DNA: TGTGCCAGCAGTTTGGTCGGAGCGGCTAATGAAAAACTGTTTTTT.

There are a few counts of this clonotype. The rearrangement uses TRBV20-1 and TRBJ1-2; TRBD1 might be the D (5 bases). Germline loops: CDR1 DFQATT, CDR2 SNEGSKA (reference sequence). V lost 6 bases and J 0 bases, leaving 8 bases between the germline ends. The CDR3 loop spans 12 amino acids. As DNA, the CDR3 is TGCAGTGCCAGGGCTGCTAACTATGGCTACACCTTC. This encodes CSARAANYGYTF.

This clonotype occurred a few times. V gene TRBV20-1 combines with J gene TRBJ2-1, with 10 bases lining up with TRBD2. The CDR3 length is 15 residues. Germline CDR1 is DFQATT and CDR2 is SNEGSKA (reference sequence). Losses at the gene ends were 6 bases for V and 8 bases for J; bases not matched to a gene: 13. CDR3: CSAHHGTSVFDEQFF. Written as DNA, the CDR3 is TGCAGTGCCCACCACGGGACTAGCGTTTTCGATGAGCAGTTCTTC.

This clonotype was seen at least ten times. The chain couples TRBV12-3 or TRBV12-4 to TRBJ2-2; 12 bases fit TRBD2. CDR3 length: 17 residues. Trimming at V came to 6 bases and at J to 0 bases, leaving 5 bases not matched to a gene. In nucleotides, the CDR3 is TGTGCCAGCAGACCTGGACTAGCGGGATCGAACACCGGGGAGCTGTTTTTT. This sequence encodes CASRPGLAGSNTGELFF.

In nucleotides, the CDR3 is TGTGCCACAAATGGGGACCGGGACAGGTACTACGAGCAGTACTTC. It yields the protein CATNGDRDRYYEQYF. The rearrangement uses TRBV9 and TRBJ2-7, with 8 nucleotides matching TRBD1. Germline trimming cut 9 bases from V and 3 bases from J; bases unmatched to any gene: 14. The CDR3 loop spans 15 amino acids. CDR1 and CDR2 (germline): SGDLS, YYNGEE.

This clonotype was counted ten times or more. The genes are TRBV12-3 or TRBV12-4 and TRBJ2-5, with 12 bases identical to TRBD2. The V and J ends lost 2 bases and 5 bases, in that order; junction bases with no gene match: 9. This CDR3 has 17 amino acids. This CDR3 reads CASSLIALAGGPETQYF. CDR3 bases: TGTGCCAGCAGTTTAATCGCCCTAGCGGGAGGGCCGGAGACCCAGTACTTC.

This clonotype was observed many times. The chain joins TRBV28 to TRBJ2-1, with 7 bases matching TRBD1. The CDR3 has 13 amino acids. Germline values: CDR1 MDHEN, CDR2 SYDVKM. Unmatched junction bases numbered 13, after V lost 10 bases and J lost 10 bases. The CDR3 region is CATRERGPQEQFF. In nucleotides, the CDR3 is TGTGCCACCAGGGAGAGGGGGCCCCAAGAGCAGTTCTTC. The full variable domain, rest sourced from reference TRBV28 and TRBJ2-1, is DVKVTQSSRYLVKRTGEKVFLECVQDMDHENMFWYRQDPGLGLRLIYFSYDVKMKEKGDIPEGYSVSREKKERFSLILESASTNQTSMYLCATRERGPQEQFFGPGTRLTVL.

The V gene is TRBV2, the J gene TRBJ2-1, with 8 bases matching TRBD1. The CDR3 runs to 15 residues. Germline CDR1 reads SNHLY; CDR2 reads FYNNEI. The J segment lost 6 bases and the V segment lost 2 bases, leaving 6 bases of the junction unmatched. This CDR3 reads CASSEMGQDLNEQFF. CDR3 DNA: TGTGCCAGCAGTGAAATGGGACAGGATCTCAATGAGCAGTTCTTC.

This rearrangement joins TRBV12-3 or TRBV12-4 to TRBJ2-1; 7 positions agree with TRBD2. The CDR3 extends over 13 amino acids. Unmatched junction bases numbered 5, after V lost 5 bases and J lost 7 bases. DNA for the CDR3: TGTGCCAGCAGTCTAAGGGGACTAAATGAGCAGTTCTTC. It yields the protein CASSLRGLNEQFF.

This clonotype was observed many times. The chain employs TRBV28 and TRBJ2-1; tentative D call: TRBD2 (6 bases). The CDR3 runs to 13 residues. Germline V gives CDR1 MDHEN, CDR2 SYDVKM. With 3 bases removed from V and 10 bases from J, the gap between germline ends came to 13 bases. As DNA, the CDR3 is TGTGCCAGCAGTTTGGGACTCCAGGGAGAGCAGTTCTTC. Its translation: CASSLGLQGEQFF.

In its sample, this clonotype was seen many times. V gene TRBV7-9 combines with J gene TRBJ1-1; 8 positions agree with TRBD1. CDR3 length equals 17 residues. The germline V gene encodes CDR1 SEHNR and CDR2 FQNEAQ (reference sequence). V lost 5 bases to trimming and J lost 6 bases; unmatched junction nucleotides: 17. CDR3 protein: CASSDAGTGESLPEAFF. The CDR3 bases are TGTGCCAGCAGCGACGCCGGGACAGGAGAGAGTTTGCCTGAAGCTTTCTTT.

This chain connects TRBV2 to TRBJ1-2, with D possibly matching TRBD1 (6 bases). The V end lost 1 base, the J end lost 8 bases, and 23 bases lay between the germline ends. CDR1 is SNHLY and CDR2 is FYNNEI in the germline V gene. The CDR3 runs to 17 residues. CDR3 DNA: TGTGCCAGCAGTGAAGTAGGACCGGGACAAAGTATATACGGCTACACCTTC. Its translation: CASSEVGPGQSIYGYTF.

The V call is TRBV7-3, the J call TRBJ2-1, with D possibly matching TRBD2 (6 bases). The CDR3 runs to 16 residues. Germline loops: CDR1 SGHTA, CDR2 FQGTGA. V was trimmed by 2 bases and J by 4 bases, leaving 15 bases between them. The DNA of the CDR3 is TGTGCCAGCAGCTTATTATCGGGCGGGACTTACAATGAGCAGTTCTTC. It encodes CASSLLSGGTYNEQFF.

This clonotype was observed at least ten times. The genes are TRBV27 and TRBJ1-6; a weak D match, TRBD1 (5 bases). V was pared by 6 bases and J by 8 bases, with 17 bases between. There are 15 residues in the CDR3. Germline lookup yields CDR1 MNHEY and CDR2 SMNVEV (reference sequence). CDR3 bases: TGTGCCAGCAGCCAACTGGAGGGGCTTGATTCACCCCTCCACTTT. Translation gives CASSQLEGLDSPLHF.

This clonotype was picked up many times. The chain recombines TRBV6-1 with TRBJ2-3, with 8 bases fitting TRBD2. This CDR3 region has 17 residues. V was clipped by 5 bases and J by 1 base; unmatched bases: 11. In germline, CDR1 is MNHNS, CDR2 SASEGT. CDR3 bases: TGTGCCAGCAGTCCCCTCCCGGGGGGGGGCGGCACAGATACGCAGTATTTT. Protein product: CASSPLPGGGGTDTQYF.

The gene calls are TRBV12-3 or TRBV12-4 and TRBJ2-1; 9 bases match TRBD2. Germline trimming cut 5 bases from V and 7 bases from J; bases unmatched to any gene: 12. The CDR3 is 16 amino acids. Here the CDR3 DNA reads TGTGCCAGCAGTCCTCCCGAGCTAGCGGGGTTGAATGAGCAGTTCTTC. This codes for CASSPPELAGLNEQFF.

This clonotype was counted many times. Germline is not matched at one junction end, which may reflect a read error. Here the CDR3 DNA reads TGTGCCAGCAGTTTGGGACAGGGCCACGAGCAGTACTTC. The encoded protein is CASSLGQGHEQYF. This chain connects TRBV5-1 to TRBJ2-7; 9 nucleotides align to TRBD1. The CDR3 consists of 13 residues. Germline CDR1 reads SGHRS; CDR2 reads YFSETQ. Based on the CDR3 plus reference TRBV5-1 and TRBJ2-7, the full variable domain is KAGVTQTPRYLIKTRGQQVTLSCSPISGHRSVSWYQQTPGQGLQFLFEYFSETQRNKGNFPGRFSGRQFSNSRSEMNVSTLELGDSALYLCASSLGQGHEQYFGPGTRLTVT.

The sample holds a few counts of this clonotype. A much larger clonotype is one base distant, so this may be a read error. The chain is built from TRBV6-6 and TRBJ1-1, with a tentative D call TRBD1 (5 bases). Germline V gene sequence: CDR1 MNHNY, CDR2 SVGAGI (reference sequence). Trimming pared 0 bases from V and 1 base from J, leaving 9 bases between. CDR3 length: 15 residues. This chain's CDR3 is CASSYSSGTNTEAFF. CDR3 in DNA: TGTGCCAGCAGTTACTCCTCGGGGACGAACACTGAAGCTTTCTTT.

This clonotype turned up a few times. The chain links TRBV10-1 to TRBJ2-1; 13 bases are shared with TRBD2. Germline assignment: CDR1 WNHNN and CDR2 SYGVQD (reference sequence). The junction had 4 bases not matched to a gene; V was cut back by 4 bases and J by 4 bases. This CDR3 has 16 residues. CDR3 DNA sequence: TGCGCCAGCAGTGGGACTAGCGGGAGTCGGTACAATGAGCAGTTCTTC. It codes for CASSGTSGSRYNEQFF.

This clonotype was detected many times. V and J are TRBV2 and TRBJ1-5; 10 bases line up with TRBD1. This CDR3 spans 15 amino acids. V lost 1 base and J lost 6; bases outside the gene matches: 3. In germline, CDR1 is SNHLY, CDR2 FYNNEI. CDR3 sequence (DNA): TGTGCCAGCAGTGAAGAGACAGGGGGCAGTCAGCCCCAGCATTTT. Translating gives CASSEETGGSQPQHF.

This clonotype was counted at least ten times. The chain employs TRBV6-1 and TRBJ1-2, with D possibly TRBD1 on 6 matching bases. CDR1 MNHNS and CDR2 SASEGT come from the germline V gene. The CDR3 has 15 residues. V was clipped by 5 bases and J by 4 bases, with 17 bases between them. The CDR3 reads CASSKPDRQLYGYTF. The CDR3 DNA is TGTGCCAGCAGTAAACCAGACAGGCAACTCTATGGCTACACCTTC.